This T cell receptor (beta chain) derives from a study of blood T cell repertoires in COVID-19. Study information: Sources were T cells, B-cell-depleted T cells, or PBMCs; the material itself was cDNA or gDNA.

In the original workflow: Using reference gene primer amplification, nucleated cell counts were estimated. Profiled with immunoSEQ multiplex PCR; TCRdb holds only in-frame clones, not every one. V and J calls and clone size follow that table, whereas D and trimming were derived from the DNA. The sample consists of a few hundred thousand clones, around 85% of them appearing once. Per the germline V gene, CDR1 is SGHVS and CDR2 is FNYEAQ. This CDR3 region has 17 residues. After removal of 0 bases from V and 6 bases from J, the junction contained 13 bases not matched to a gene. Donors of Cohort 3 who recovered were those that had two negative PCRs, clearance, or symptom resolution.

V gene TRBV7-6 combines with J gene TRBJ1-2, with TRBD1 matching over 7 bases. This clonotype was obtained from a man aged 25 to 40 who had recovered from COVID-19. Material: PBMCs or T cells enriched from blood (not recorded which). CDR3 nucleotide sequence: TGTGCCAGCAGCTTAGCTGCGGGACAGCAAAAAGGGAATGGCTACACCTTC. This sequence encodes CASSLAAGQQKGNGYTF. Full variable domain (rest looked up from reference TRBV7-6 and TRBJ1-2): GAGVSQSPRYKVTKRGQDVALRCDPISGHVSLYWYRQALGQGPEFLTYFNYEAQQDKSGLPNDRFSAERPEGSISTLTIQRTEQRDSAMYRCASSLAAGQQKGNGYTFGSGTRLTVV.